Listed below are T cell receptor beta chains from one sample, sequenced in a study of cytomegalovirus exposure and HLA in healthy donors. The repertoire was sequenced with immunoSEQ multiplex PCR; TCRdb's copy has only in-frame clones and lacks some. This table has over 100,000 clones, about 70% appearing once. Sequencing input: PBMCs. The receptors were sampled from a woman aged 25 to 39 in good health and CMV-seronegative. CDR3s include the opening cysteine and the closing phenylalanine or tryptophan. D genes are given only for firm matches. Not all rows give a size; the values are once, few, many and, for expanded clones, a class.

clone_size: -
j_call: TRBJ1-1
v_call: TRBV9
d_call: TRBD1
cdr3_aa: CASSVRSGGSNTEAFF
cdr3_nt: TGTGCCAGCAGCGTAAGGTCAGGGGGGTCGAACACTGAAGCTTTCTTT

clone_size: -
j_call: TRBJ2-2
v_call: TRBV6-4
d_call: -
cdr3_aa: CASSDLAGSTGELFF
cdr3_nt: TGTGCCAGCAGTGATTTGGCAGGTAGCACCGGGGAGCTGTTTTTT

clone_size: -
j_call: TRBJ1-5
v_call: TRBV6-6
d_call: -
cdr3_aa: CASSSGVLSNQPQHF
cdr3_nt: TGTGCCAGCAGTTCAGGGGTCCTTAGCAATCAGCCCCAGCATTTT

clone_size: -
j_call: TRBJ1-2
v_call: TRBV30
d_call: -
cdr3_aa: CACNRAGYYGYTF
cdr3_nt: TGTGCCTGTAACAGGGCGGGTTACTATGGCTACACCTTC

clone_size: -
j_call: TRBJ1-2
v_call: TRBV4-3
d_call: -
cdr3_aa: CASSQEWEVYYGYTF
cdr3_nt: TGCGCCAGCAGCCAAGAATGGGAGGTCTACTATGGCTACACCTTC

clone_size: -
j_call: TRBJ1-2
v_call: TRBV7-9
d_call: TRBD1
cdr3_aa: CASSLSSGGEENYGYTF
cdr3_nt: TGTGCCAGCAGCTTGTCCTCAGGGGGAGAAGAAAACTATGGCTACACCTTC

clone_size: -
j_call: TRBJ2-1
v_call: TRBV27
d_call: -
cdr3_aa: CASSLAGIHEQFF
cdr3_nt: TGTGCCAGCAGTTTGGCAGGGATCCATGAGCAGTTCTTC

clone_size: -
j_call: TRBJ2-3
v_call: TRBV6-6
d_call: -
cdr3_aa: CASSHLAATQYF
cdr3_nt: TGTGCCAGCAGCCACCTAGCAGCTACGCAGTATTTT

clone_size: few
j_call: TRBJ1-1
v_call: TRBV5-1
d_call: -
cdr3_aa: CASSFTVGGDTEAFF
cdr3_nt: TGCGCCAGCAGCTTCACGGTAGGGGGGGACACTGAAGCTTTCTTT

clone_size: -
j_call: TRBJ1-5
v_call: TRBV6-5
d_call: TRBD1
cdr3_aa: CASSPGQGWNQPQHF
cdr3_nt: TGTGCCAGCAGCCCAGGACAGGGATGGAATCAGCCCCAGCATTTT

clone_size: -
j_call: TRBJ2-6
v_call: TRBV2
d_call: -
cdr3_aa: CASSEALRDTSSGANVLTF
cdr3_nt: TGTGCCAGCAGTGAAGCGCTTCGGGACACTAGCTCTGGGGCCAACGTCCTGACTTTC

clone_size: -
j_call: TRBJ2-5
v_call: TRBV30
d_call: TRBD1
cdr3_aa: CAWVGGTGTLRQETQYF
cdr3_nt: TGTGCCTGGGTCGGGGGGACAGGGACCCTTCGCCAAGAGACCCAGTACTTC

clone_size: -
j_call: TRBJ1-6
v_call: TRBV2
d_call: -
cdr3_aa: CASIRDTHYNSPLHF
cdr3_nt: TGTGCCAGCATTCGAGACACCCACTATAATTCACCCCTCCACTTT